This T cell receptor beta chain came from a study of blood T cell repertoires in COVID-19. In the study overall: The study drew acute and convalescent COVID-19 samples from the United States, Italy and Spain. Sources were T cells, B-cell-depleted T cells, or PBMCs; the material itself was cDNA or gDNA.

It was during active infection that Seattle patients were enrolled and then longitudinally followed. CDR1 is MNHNY and CDR2 is SVGAGI in the germline V gene (reference sequence). There are 12 residues in the CDR3. V was shortened by 5 bases and J by 7 bases, with 8 bases between the two germline ends. Libraries were prepared by immunoSEQ multiplex PCR; TCRdb keeps only in-frame clonotypes and omits some of them. The data show about 370,000 clones, roughly 90% seen once. The TCR was taken from a woman under 40 with COVID-19, enrolled during active disease. Sequencing was carried out using peripheral blood. The chain has TRBV6-6 and TRBJ2-2; D gene uncertain. CDR3 DNA sequence: TGTGCCAGCAGTCATAGCCACGGGGAGCTGTTTTTT. It codes for CASSHSHGELFF.